Included here is one T cell receptor (beta chain) sequence, with context. What antigen it recognizes has not been identified. Base qualities are not at hand, and no much larger clone is one base apart. These data originate in a study of shared clonotypes between healthy human individuals (dated by TCRdb to about 2020). Regarding the research as a whole: A couple of women and a few men aged 18 to 49 years were included in the cohort. For each donor, CD4 naive and CD4 memory were each given three plates, CD8 naive was given two plates, and CD8 memory was given one plate. Blood TCR repertoires of 5 or 6 healthy adults were deeply sequenced to estimate repertoire size and the extent of clonotype sharing between individuals. To increase sequencing depth and limit assay-specific biases, TCR repertoire library preparation and sequencing were carried out by different laboratories using diverse techniques. Between about 0.8 and 9 billion PBMCs per donor were obtained by leukapheresis.

Including cysteine and phenylalanine, the CDR3 has 13 amino acids. This entry keeps only the CDR3 DNA: 39 bases, framed from base 1. The germline V gene gives CDR1 as KGHSH and CDR2 as LQKENI. V loses 3 bases, J loses 4 bases, and the germline ends lie 4 bases apart. For the CD8 naive samples, CD45RO-negative cells were positively selected for CCR7, yielding a CD45RA+CCR7+ population from which TemRA cells were excluded. Healthy HIV-negative adults with no recently reported acute infections or vaccinations were included as donors. Every donor was a Caucasian adult living in Nashville, Tennessee, USA. Blood was collected by leukapheresis, and PBMCs were isolated by Ficoll-Histopaque density gradient centrifugation and then cryopreserved in liquid nitrogen vapor phase. Analytical flow cytometry was used to check the purity and quantity of every magnetically sorted T cell population. Genomic DNA was isolated from every sorted fraction and measured by UV absorbance on a Nanodrop 2000c.

Using the deep immunoSEQ assay, TCR CDR3 regions were amplified from genomic DNA by multiplex PCR. Genomic DNA extracted from each cell subset was distributed evenly over all wells of several immunoSEQ 96-well plates, and each plate served as one replicate. For sorted subsets, each replicate PCR was loaded with roughly 200 ng genomic DNA, equivalent to 30,000 or so T cell genomes. The purified libraries were quantified using a Qubit 3.0 fluorometer, sized with a Bioanalyzer 2100, and then quantified again using the KAPA Library Quantification kit. Each immunoSEQ 96-well plate was sequenced on its own single-read 150-cycle Illumina NextSeq 550 flow cell. The authors' analysis ran thus. Because the immunoSEQ output included only junctional sequences and no quality scores, the filtering could not be the same as the filtering used for full-length reads. Sequences were annotated with PyIR, a Python wrapper for IgBLAST v1.9, using IMGT germline references to assign V/J genes and CDR3. Reads were filtered out if the reads had weak V/J assignments (E-value above 1e-6), no CDR3, stop codons, out-of-frame junctions, or ambiguous translated residues. V3J clonotypes were defined by identical inferred V gene, J gene, and CDR3 amino acid sequence. To compute the percentage overlap between repertoires, the number of shared unique clonotypes was divided by the size of the smaller repertoire. Richness of each repertoire was evaluated using RTK rarefaction, the Chao1 estimator, and Recon v2.1 estimates of unobserved clonotypes. Generation probabilities for all TCRbeta clonotypes obtained by the gDNA method from several donors were computed using OLGA. TCRdb provides this immuneACCESS table in a form limited to in-frame rearrangements. Some clones are lacking; in checked studies, under half of them reflect an unresolved V gene, and why the rest are absent is not known. The D gene and trimming were derived from the DNA, and the V and J assignments and clone size from that table. The sample includes millions of clones, with approximately 94% observed a single time. The top ten clones comprise roughly 1% of the sample.

Broader findings and caveats from the paper: Approximately 5% of naive CD4, 3.5% of naive CD8, 2.3% of memory CD4, and 0.35% to 0.5% of memory CD8 clonotypes were shared across several donors. Naive subsets generally had larger estimated clonotype richness than memory subsets. Because the study included a small number of donors, the genetic and exposure-history diversity represented was limited. Higher generation probabilities were observed for clonotypes shared by all four sorted-subset donors than for non-shared clonotypes. Only blood was sampled, and tissue TCR repertoires likely differ from those in blood. Even with the large sequencing depth, rarefaction of the sorted-subset datasets indicated that sequencing was incomplete. Pairwise subsampling led to the expectation that sequencing depth would affect the degree of clonotype sharing among donors.

The TCR sequence derives from a man aged 18 to 30 in good health. Input material: naive CD8+ T cells sorted from blood. The intended sense of this specimen's cell subset or site label: CD45RA+CCR7+. The chain uses TRBV18 and TRBJ1-6, with the identity of the D gene unclear. The encoded CDR3 is CASSPPYNSPLHF. The DNA is as follows: TGTGCCAGCTCACCCCCATATAATTCACCCCTCCACTTT.